This T cell receptor (beta chain) was sequenced during a study of blood T cell repertoires in COVID-19. Looking at the study overall: Spain, Italy and the United States supplied samples that represented acute and convalescent COVID-19.

This clone was picked up one time. As processed by the authors: Reference gene primer amplification in the assay estimated nucleated cell counts. Here immunoSEQ multiplex PCR was the method, and the copy in TCRdb shows in-frame clones only, minus some. V, J and clone size reflect that table, while D and trimming were determined from the DNA. There are around 100,000 clones in the sample; 70% to 90% occur only once, and 4.6% lies in the top ten. CDR3 length equals 15 residues. V was trimmed by 1 base and J by 3 bases, leaving 10 bases between them. Germline values: CDR1 SGHAT, CDR2 FQNNGV. The chain links TRBV11-2 to TRBJ2-1, with D perhaps matching TRBD1 (6 bases). This clonotype was sampled from a woman aged 50 to 60 with acute or convalescent COVID-19. The sequencing input was peripheral blood. The CDR3 sequence is CASSLVWTDYNEQFF. For the CDR3, the DNA is TGTGCCAGCAGCTTAGTGTGGACAGACTACAATGAGCAGTTCTTC.